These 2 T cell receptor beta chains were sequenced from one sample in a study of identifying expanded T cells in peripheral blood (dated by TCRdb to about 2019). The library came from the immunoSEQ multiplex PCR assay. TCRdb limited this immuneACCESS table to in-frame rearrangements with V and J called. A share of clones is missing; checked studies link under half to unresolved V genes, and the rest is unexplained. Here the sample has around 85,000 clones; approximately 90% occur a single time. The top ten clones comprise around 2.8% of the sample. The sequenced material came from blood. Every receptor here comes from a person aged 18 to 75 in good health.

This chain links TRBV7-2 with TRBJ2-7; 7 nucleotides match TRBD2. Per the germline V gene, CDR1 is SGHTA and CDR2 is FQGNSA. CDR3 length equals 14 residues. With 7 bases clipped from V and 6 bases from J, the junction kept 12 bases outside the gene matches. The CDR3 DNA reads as TGTGCCAGCACCCGTACGACTAGCCGAGGCGAGCAGTACTTC. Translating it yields CASTRTTSRGEQYF.

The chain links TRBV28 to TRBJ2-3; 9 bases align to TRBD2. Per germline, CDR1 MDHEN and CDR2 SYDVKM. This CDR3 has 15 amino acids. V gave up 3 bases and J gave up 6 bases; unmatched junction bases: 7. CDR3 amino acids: CASSLGGRAIDTQYF. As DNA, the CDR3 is TGTGCCAGCAGTTTGGGCGGGAGGGCAATTGATACGCAGTATTTT.